These T cell receptor beta chains were read from a single sample in a study. TCRdb re-derived calls from the 5' RACE reads in MiXCR, one entry per CDR3 protein. The table records tens of thousands of distinct CDR3 sequences, roughly 26% of them present only once. Material: naive CD4+ T cells sorted from a lymph node. All receptors come from a female donor with breast cancer. CDR3s include the opening cysteine and the closing phenylalanine or tryptophan. Each record gives: D gene, clone size, J gene, V gene, CDR3 DNA, CDR3 protein. The D gene is left open where the match is weak. Rows may omit the clone size; those that give it use once, few, many or a size class.

TRBD2	NA	TRBJ2-2	TRBV29-1	TGCAGCGTTGAGGGCCCCGGGAGGACCGGGGAGCTGTTTTTT	CSVEGPGRTGELFF
NA	medium-sized	TRBJ2-7	TRBV4-1	TGCGCCAGCAGCCAAGAACGCTTCTACGAGCAGTACTTC	CASSQERFYEQYF
TRBD1	NA	TRBJ2-7	TRBV6-5	TGTGCCAGCAGCCGTATTTCGGGACAGCGGAACGAGCAGTACTTC	CASSRISGQRNEQYF
NA	NA	TRBJ1-4	TRBV6-6	TGTGCCAGCAGAGGATTGTTGGGCCCCATCGTTACTAATGAAAAACTGTTTTTT	CASRGLLGPIVTNEKLFF
TRBD2	NA	TRBJ2-3	TRBV4-1	TGTGCCAGCAGCCAAGACTGGGGGGGGGGTACGCAGTATTTT	CASSQDWGGGTQYF
NA	NA	TRBJ2-3	TRBV5-5	TGTGCCAGCAGCTTGTTCCAGGACCGCACAGATACGCAGTATTTT	CASSLFQDRTDTQYF
NA	medium-sized	TRBJ1-1	TRBV12-3/TRBV12-4	TGTGCCAGCAGTCTAGCGGGGGGGACTGAAGCTTTCTTT	CASSLAGGTEAFF
NA	many	TRBJ2-1	TRBV12-3/TRBV12-4	TGTGCCAGCAGTAGACCTAGCGTTGGGGATGAGCAGTTCTTC	CASSRPSVGDEQFF
NA	NA	TRBJ1-5	TRBV4-1	TGCGCCAGCAGCCAAGGGTCCGTGGGGGAATATCAGCCCCAGCATTTT	CASSQGSVGEYQPQHF
NA	NA	TRBJ2-1	TRBV5-1	TGCGCCAGCAGCTTCGGTGGGGAGCAGTTCTTC	CASSFGGEQFF
NA	NA	TRBJ2-3	TRBV20-1	TGCAGTGCTAAGGGGTTAGCAGATACGCAGTATTTT	CSAKGLADTQYF
NA	NA	TRBJ2-1	TRBV5-1	TGCGCCAGCAGCCTGGGAGATAGTCGTTACAATGAGCAGTTCTTC	CASSLGDSRYNEQFF
NA	NA	TRBJ2-5	TRBV29-1	TGCAGCGTTGAAGTTCAGGCACAAGAGACCCAGTACTTC	CSVEVQAQETQYF
NA	NA	TRBJ2-3	TRBV7-9	TGTGCCAGCAGCTCAAACACAGATACGCAGTATTTT	CASSSNTDTQYF
NA	NA	TRBJ2-1	TRBV5-1	TGCGCCAGCAGCCCACAGGGTAATGAGCAGTTCTTC	CASSPQGNEQFF
NA	few	TRBJ2-1	TRBV4-2	TGTGCCAGCAGCCAAGGATCGAGTGGTAAATACAATGAGCAGTTCTTC	CASSQGSSGKYNEQFF
NA	many	TRBJ2-6	TRBV28	TGTGCCAGCACCTCATCCTCGACAGTCACCGGGGCCAACGTCCTGACTTTC	CASTSSSTVTGANVLTF
TRBD2	NA	TRBJ2-7	TRBV5-4	TGTGCCAGCAGCTCCCCCGGGACTAGCGCCTACGAGCAGTACTTC	CASSSPGTSAYEQYF
NA	many	TRBJ1-1	TRBV28	TGTGCCAGCAGTTTACTGACTGTTAACACTGAAGCTTTCTTT	CASSLLTVNTEAFF
NA	NA	TRBJ2-7	TRBV5-1	TGCGCCAGCAGCTCACGGACCCGGCCCTACGAGCGGTACTTC	CASSSRTRPYERYF
TRBD1	NA	TRBJ2-7	TRBV6-1	TGTGCCACCCGGCGACAGGGCCGATACGAGCAGTACTTC	CATRRQGRYEQYF
TRBD2	few	TRBJ2-5	TRBV7-3	TGTGCCAGCAGCTCGGGACTAGCGGGAGGCCAACAAGAGACCCAGTACTTC	CASSSGLAGGQQETQYF
NA	few	TRBJ2-2	TRBV14	TGTGCCAGCAGCCCCCCGGGGGCGAAAATCGGGGAGCTGTTTTTT	CASSPPGAKIGELFF
NA	NA	TRBJ2-2	TRBV2	TGTGCCAGCAACGGTAACACCGGGGAGCTGTTTTTT	CASNGNTGELFF
NA	few	TRBJ1-5	TRBV10-3	TGTGCCAGGGCAAGTAATCAGCCCCAGCATTTT	CARASNQPQHF
TRBD1	once	TRBJ2-7	TRBV5-1	TGCGCCAGCAGCTTTGGACAGGGGAGCGAGCAGTACTTC	CASSFGQGSEQYF
NA	NA	TRBJ1-4	TRBV20-1	TGCAGTGCTAGAGAGGGGAGTAATGAAAAACTGTTTTTT	CSAREGSNEKLFF
TRBD1	many	TRBJ1-2	TRBV24-1	TGTGCCACCAGTGATTGGACAGGGGAGGATGGCTACACCTTC	CATSDWTGEDGYTF
TRBD2	NA	TRBJ2-2	TRBV4-2	TGTGCCAGCAGCCAAGCGGGGGGGCGAAACACCGGGGAGCTGTTTTTT	CASSQAGGRNTGELFF
NA	NA	TRBJ2-7	TRBV27	TGTGCCAGCAGTTTAACAGGGAGCTACGAGCAGTACTTC	CASSLTGSYEQYF
NA	NA	TRBJ2-7	TRBV7-9	TGTGCCAGCAGTTCGTCGGGGGTAAACGAGCAGTACTTC	CASSSSGVNEQYF
NA	many	TRBJ2-3	TRBV3-1	TGTGCCAGCAGAAGTTTCCGCACAGATACGCAGTATTTT	CASRSFRTDTQYF
NA	few	TRBJ1-5	TRBV4-3	TGCGCCAGCAGCGAGATCTTGACACAGCCCCAGCATTTT	CASSEILTQPQHF
NA	medium-sized	TRBJ2-1	TRBV12-3/TRBV12-4	TGTGCCAGCAGCCCTTATACTGAGCAGTTCTTC	CASSPYTEQFF
TRBD2	NA	TRBJ2-1	TRBV4-3	TGCGCCAGCAGCCAAAGGACTAGCGTGCCTGAGCAGTTCTTC	CASSQRTSVPEQFF
NA	few	TRBJ2-1	TRBV25-1	TGTGCCAGCAGTATCGACAGCTGCGATGAGCAGTTCTTC	CASSIDSCDEQFF
TRBD2	many	TRBJ2-3	TRBV9	TGTGCCAGCAGCGTAGTGGCTAGCGGGAGGGCAGATACGCAGTATTTT	CASSVVASGRADTQYF
TRBD1	NA	TRBJ1-6	TRBV18	TGTGCCAGCTCACCGGGACGTGACAGGGCCCTTAATTCACCCCTCCACTTT	CASSPGRDRALNSPLHF
TRBD1	NA	TRBJ1-3	TRBV6-6	TGTGCCAGCAGTAACCCCGGACAGGGGATTTTTGGAAACACCATATATTTT	CASSNPGQGIFGNTIYF
NA	NA	TRBJ2-7	TRBV7-2	TGTGCCAGCGGCCCCTACGGGGGAGAGGGTTCCTACGAGCAGTACTTC	CASGPYGGEGSYEQYF
NA	NA	TRBJ1-3	TRBV4-1	TGCGCCAGCAGCCAACTCCAAGAAACATTTCTCACCATATATTTT	CASSQLQETFLTIYF
NA	NA	TRBJ2-6	TRBV7-9	TGTGCCAGCGTGTTCTCTGGGGCCAACGTCCTGACTTTC	CASVFSGANVLTF
NA	few	TRBJ1-1	TRBV15	TGTGCCACCAGCAGAGATCGGACCTCGAACACTGAAGCTTTCTTT	CATSRDRTSNTEAFF
TRBD2	NA	TRBJ2-2	TRBV7-2	TGTGCCAGCAGCTCCGACCGGACTAGCGCCGGGGCCGGGGAGCTGTTTTTT	CASSSDRTSAGAGELFF
NA	many	TRBJ2-5	TRBV5-4	TGTGCCAGCAGCTGGAACCTGGGGGGCGCGAGTCAAGAGACCCAGTACTTC	CASSWNLGGASQETQYF
NA	NA	TRBJ2-4	TRBV30	TGTGCCTGGACCCGCGGACGGGGTAAAAACATTCAGTACTTC	CAWTRGRGKNIQYF
NA	few	TRBJ2-5	TRBV6-6	TGTGCCAGCGGTTCGGGTGGGGAGACCCAGTACTTC	CASGSGGETQYF
NA	NA	TRBJ1-4	TRBV9	TGTGCCAGCAGCCTAACAGTGTCTACGAATGAAAAACTGTTTTTT	CASSLTVSTNEKLFF
NA	NA	TRBJ2-5	TRBV29-1	TGCGGCGTACTCAGCCTGGAGGACGGGGAGACCCAGTACTTC	CGVLSLEDGETQYF
TRBD1	many	TRBJ2-7	TRBV7-2	TGTGCCAGCAGCCCCTCGCTAGGACAGGGCTACGAGCAGTACTTC	CASSPSLGQGYEQYF